The clone carrying this TCR beta chain was recorded many times. A single record per CDR3 protein comes from TCRdb applying MiXCR to the 5' RACE reads. The sample yields 32,000 or so distinct CDR3 sequences, 5.7% seen once. These data come from a study of early T cells in non-severe SARS-CoV-2 infection. Trimming removed 8 bases from V and 5 bases from J, with 17 bases in between. The CDR3 is made up of 14 amino acids. Germline lookup yields CDR1 SNHLY and CDR2 FYNNEI. The V call is TRBV2, the J call TRBJ2-3, with D possibly called TRBD1 or TRBD2 (5 bases each). This clonotype was sampled from an adult who was a healthcare worker with PCR-confirmed SARS-CoV-2 infection or an uninfected control (not recorded which). Sequenced: whole blood. CDR3 residues: CASLRDAFGDTQYF. DNA of the CDR3: TGTGCCAGCCTCCGGGACGCATTTGGAGATACGCAGTATTTT. The full variable domain, with the rest looked up from reference TRBV2 and TRBJ2-3, is EPEVTQTPSHQVTQMGQEVILRCVPISNHLYFYWYRQILGQKVEFLVSFYNNEISEKSEIFDDQFSVERPDGSNFTLKIRSTKLEDSAMYFCASLRDAFGDTQYFGPGTRLTVL.